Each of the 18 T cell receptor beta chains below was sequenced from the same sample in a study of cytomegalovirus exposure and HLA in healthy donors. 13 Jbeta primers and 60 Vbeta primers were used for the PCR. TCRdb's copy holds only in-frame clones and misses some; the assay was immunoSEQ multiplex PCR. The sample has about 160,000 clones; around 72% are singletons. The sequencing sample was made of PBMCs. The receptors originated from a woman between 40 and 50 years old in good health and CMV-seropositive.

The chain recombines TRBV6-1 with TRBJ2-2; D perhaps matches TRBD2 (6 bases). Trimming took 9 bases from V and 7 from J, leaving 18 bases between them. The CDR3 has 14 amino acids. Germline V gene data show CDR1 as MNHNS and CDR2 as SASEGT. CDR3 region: CAREGWVLDGELFF. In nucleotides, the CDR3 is TGTGCCAGGGAGGGGTGGGTCTTGGACGGGGAGCTGTTTTTT.

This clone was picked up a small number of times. The CDR3 DNA is TGTGCCAGCAGCTCGGACAGGGGAACCTACGAGCAGTACTTC. As protein: CASSSDRGTYEQYF. This sequence joins TRBV11-2 and TRBJ2-7; TRBD1 matches 9 bases. The V gene's germline CDR1 is SGHAT and CDR2 FQNNGV. CDR3 length: 14 amino acids. Trimming took 4 bases from V and 2 from J; bases not matched to a gene: 3. Combining the CDR3 with reference TRBV11-2 and TRBJ2-7 gives the whole variable domain EAGVAQSPRYKIIEKRQSVAFWCNPISGHATLYWYQQILGQGPKLLIQFQNNGVVDDSQLPKDRFSAERLKGVDSTLKIQPAKLEDSAVYLCASSSDRGTYEQYFGPGTRLTVT.

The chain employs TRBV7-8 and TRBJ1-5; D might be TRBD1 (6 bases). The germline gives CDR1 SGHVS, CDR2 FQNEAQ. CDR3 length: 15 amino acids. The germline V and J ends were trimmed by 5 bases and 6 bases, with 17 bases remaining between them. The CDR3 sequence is CASSPLQGLGQPQHF. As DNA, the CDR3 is TGTGCCAGCAGCCCCTTACAGGGATTGGGTCAGCCCCAGCATTTT.

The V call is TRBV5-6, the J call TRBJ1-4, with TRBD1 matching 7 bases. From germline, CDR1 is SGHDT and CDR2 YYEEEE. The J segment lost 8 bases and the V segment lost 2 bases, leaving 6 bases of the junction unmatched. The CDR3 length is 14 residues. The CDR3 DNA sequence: TGTGCCAGCAGCTTCGGGACAGACCGAGAAAAACTGTTTTTT. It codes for CASSFGTDREKLFF.

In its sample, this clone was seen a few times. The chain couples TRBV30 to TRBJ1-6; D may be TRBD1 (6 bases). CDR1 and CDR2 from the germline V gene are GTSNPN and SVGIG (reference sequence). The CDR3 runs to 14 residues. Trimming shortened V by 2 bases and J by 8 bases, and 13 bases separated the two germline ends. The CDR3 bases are TGTGCCTGGAGTTTACAGGGAATCTATTCACCCCTCCACTTT. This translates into CAWSLQGIYSPLHF.

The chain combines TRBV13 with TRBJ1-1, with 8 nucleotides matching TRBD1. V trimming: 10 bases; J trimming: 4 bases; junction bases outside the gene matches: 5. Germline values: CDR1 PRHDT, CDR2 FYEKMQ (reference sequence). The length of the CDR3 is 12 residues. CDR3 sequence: CATITGGTEAFF. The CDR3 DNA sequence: TGTGCCACCATCACAGGGGGCACTGAAGCTTTCTTT.

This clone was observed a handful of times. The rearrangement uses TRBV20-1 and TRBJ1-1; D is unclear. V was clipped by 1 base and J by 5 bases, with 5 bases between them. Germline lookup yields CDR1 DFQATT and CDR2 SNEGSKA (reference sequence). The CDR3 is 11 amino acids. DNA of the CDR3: TGCAGTGCTAGAGGTTCGACTGAAGCTTTCTTT. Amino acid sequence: CSARGSTEAFF.

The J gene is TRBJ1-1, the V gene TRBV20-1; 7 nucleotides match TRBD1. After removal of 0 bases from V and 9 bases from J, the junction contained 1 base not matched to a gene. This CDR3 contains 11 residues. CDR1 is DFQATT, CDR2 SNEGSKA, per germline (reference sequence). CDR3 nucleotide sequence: TGCAGTGCTAGAGAGACAGGGCAAGCTTTCTTT. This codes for CSARETGQAFF.

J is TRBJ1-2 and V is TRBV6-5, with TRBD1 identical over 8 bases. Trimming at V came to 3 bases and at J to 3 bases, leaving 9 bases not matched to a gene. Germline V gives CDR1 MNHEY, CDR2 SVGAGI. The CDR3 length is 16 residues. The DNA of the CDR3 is TGTGCCAGCAGTTATGGTACCGGGACAGGCTACTATGGCTACACCTTC. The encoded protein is CASSYGTGTGYYGYTF.

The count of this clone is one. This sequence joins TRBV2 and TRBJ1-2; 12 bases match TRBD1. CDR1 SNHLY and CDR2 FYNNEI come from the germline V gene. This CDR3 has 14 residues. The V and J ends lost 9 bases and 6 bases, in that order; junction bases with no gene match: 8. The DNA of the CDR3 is TGTGCCAGTATCCGGGACAGGGGGCGGGATGGCTACACCTTC. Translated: CASIRDRGRDGYTF.

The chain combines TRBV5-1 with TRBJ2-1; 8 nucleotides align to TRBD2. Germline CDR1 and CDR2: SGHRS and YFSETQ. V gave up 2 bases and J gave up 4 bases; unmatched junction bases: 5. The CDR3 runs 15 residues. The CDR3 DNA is TGCGCCAGCAGCTTAGTACCGGGGGGGTACAATGAGCAGTTCTTC. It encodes CASSLVPGGYNEQFF.

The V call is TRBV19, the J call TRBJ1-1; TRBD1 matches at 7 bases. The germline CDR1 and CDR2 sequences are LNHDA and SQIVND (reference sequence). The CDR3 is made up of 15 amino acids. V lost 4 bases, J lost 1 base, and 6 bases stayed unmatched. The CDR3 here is CASSTDRARNTEAFF. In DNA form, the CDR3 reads TGTGCCAGTAGTACTGACAGGGCAAGGAACACTGAAGCTTTCTTT.

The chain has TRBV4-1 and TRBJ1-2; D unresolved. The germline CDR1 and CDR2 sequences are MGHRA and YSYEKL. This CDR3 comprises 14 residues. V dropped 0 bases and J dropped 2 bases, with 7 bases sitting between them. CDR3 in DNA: TGCGCCAGCAGCCAAGACGTACGGAACTATGGCTACACCTTC. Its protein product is CASSQDVRNYGYTF.

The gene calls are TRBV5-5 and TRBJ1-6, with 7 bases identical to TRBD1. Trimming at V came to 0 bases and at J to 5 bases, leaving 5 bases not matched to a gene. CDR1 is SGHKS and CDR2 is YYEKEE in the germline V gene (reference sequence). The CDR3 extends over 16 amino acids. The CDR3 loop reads CASSLGGGQDNSPLHF. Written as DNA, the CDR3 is TGTGCCAGCAGCTTGGGGGGAGGACAGGATAATTCACCCCTCCACTTT.

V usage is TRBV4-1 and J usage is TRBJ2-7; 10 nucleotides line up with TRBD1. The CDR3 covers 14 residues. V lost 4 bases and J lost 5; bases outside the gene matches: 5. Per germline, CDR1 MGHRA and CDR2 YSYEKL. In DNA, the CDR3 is TGCGCCAGCAGCCGGTGGGACAGGGGTAACGAGCAGTACTTC. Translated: CASSRWDRGNEQYF.

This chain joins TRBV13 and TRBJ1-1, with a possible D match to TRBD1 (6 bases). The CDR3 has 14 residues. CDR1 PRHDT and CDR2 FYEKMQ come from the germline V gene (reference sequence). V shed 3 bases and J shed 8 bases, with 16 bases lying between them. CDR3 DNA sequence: TGTGCCAGCAGCTTTGTTTTAAGGGGGAACGAAGCTTTCTTT. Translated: CASSFVLRGNEAFF.

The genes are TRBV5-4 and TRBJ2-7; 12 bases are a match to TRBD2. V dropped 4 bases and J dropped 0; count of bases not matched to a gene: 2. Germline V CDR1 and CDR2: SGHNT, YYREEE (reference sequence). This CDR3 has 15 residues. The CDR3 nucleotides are TGTGCCAGCAGCCTAGCGGGGGGGGTCTCCTACGAGCAGTACTTC. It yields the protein CASSLAGGVSYEQYF.

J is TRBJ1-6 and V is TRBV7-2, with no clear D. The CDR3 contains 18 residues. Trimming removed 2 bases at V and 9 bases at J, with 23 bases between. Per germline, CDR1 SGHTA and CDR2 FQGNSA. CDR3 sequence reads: CASSLTTVLQLAGSPLHF. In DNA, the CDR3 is TGTGCCAGCAGCTTAACCACCGTACTACAGCTCGCGGGTTCACCCCTCCACTTT.